The 28 T cell receptor beta chains reported below all come from one sample, sequenced in a study of blood T cell repertoires in COVID-19. Repertoires were generated with immunoSEQ multiplex PCR, while TCRdb's copy carries only in-frame clones and drops some. The sample holds some 150,000 clones; more than 75% are singletons and the top ten take approximately 4.6%. The sequencing sample was made of peripheral blood. The receptor set was obtained from a human donor in a cohort sampled during active COVID-19.

The chain is built from TRBV6-5 and TRBJ2-7; 8 bases are shared with TRBD1. CDR3 length: 14 residues. V lost 5 bases and J lost 3; bases outside the gene matches: 6. CDR1 and CDR2 from the germline V gene are MNHEY and SVGAGI. The CDR3 here is CASSRDRGDYEQYF. CDR3 nucleotides: TGTGCCAGCAGTCGCGACAGGGGAGACTACGAGCAGTACTTC.

The chain has TRBV5-1 and TRBJ2-7; unclear D gene. This CDR3 spans 15 amino acids. With 1 base removed from V and 1 base from J, the gap between germline ends came to 12 bases. Germline V gives CDR1 SGHRS, CDR2 YFSETQ. CDR3 sequence (DNA): TGCGCCAGCAGCTTGCAGTCGGGTTGGTCCTACGAGCAGTACTTC. Translated, it gives CASSLQSGWSYEQYF.

J is TRBJ1-1 and V is TRBV6-5; D is unclear. Germline CDR1 and CDR2: MNHEY and SVGAGI. This CDR3 spans 13 amino acids. V was trimmed by 6 bases and J by 1 base, leaving 9 bases between them. This CDR3 is CASSVSQNTEAFF. In DNA form, the CDR3 reads TGTGCCAGCAGCGTTTCACAGAACACTGAAGCTTTCTTT.

This clone was counted a single time. The rearrangement uses TRBV18 and TRBJ1-6; perhaps TRBD1 as D (6 bases). Germline V lookup: CDR1 KGHSH, CDR2 LQKENI. CDR3 length equals 18 residues. V was trimmed by 6 bases and J by 6 bases, leaving 24 bases between them. The CDR3 is CASSRYQLTGQLNSPLHF. The CDR3 coding sequence is TGTGCCAGCTCGCGCTACCAACTCACCGGACAGCTTAATTCACCCCTCCACTTT.

A single count supports this clone. The rearrangement joins TRBV5-1 to TRBJ1-2; no firm D call. V shed 0 bases and J shed 1 base, with 7 bases lying between them. The CDR3 length is 14 residues. The germline CDR1 and CDR2 sequences are SGHRS and YFSETQ. The CDR3 nucleotides are TGCGCCAGCAGCTTGGCGCACAGTAACTATGGCTACACCTTC. Its translation is CASSLAHSNYGYTF.

The genes are TRBV7-8 and TRBJ2-3; a possible D gene is TRBD1 (6 bases). From germline, CDR1 is SGHVS and CDR2 FQNEAQ. V was clipped by 4 bases and J by 2 bases, with 16 bases between them. This CDR3 spans 16 amino acids. The CDR3: CASSSAQGTVTDTQYF. The DNA for the CDR3 is TGTGCCAGCAGCTCAGCACAGGGCACGGTCACAGATACGCAGTATTTT.

This clone was seen only once. This sequence joins TRBV6-1 and TRBJ2-5; 9 nucleotides match TRBD1. The CDR3 has 18 residues. Germline trimming cut 3 bases from V and 4 bases from J; bases unmatched to any gene: 15. In germline, CDR1 is MNHNS, CDR2 SASEGT. This chain's CDR3 is CASSDPGTGKSGGETQYF. For the CDR3, the DNA is TGTGCCAGCAGTGACCCCGGGACAGGGAAAAGCGGAGGAGAGACCCAGTACTTC.

This chain uses TRBV7-6 with TRBJ1-4, with 10 nucleotides matching TRBD1. Per germline, CDR1 SGHVS and CDR2 FNYEAQ. V dropped 5 bases and J dropped 4; count of bases not matched to a gene: 4. CDR3 length: 15 residues. The CDR3 coding sequence is TGTGCCAGCAGCGTCGGGACAGGGGTTAATGAAAAACTGTTTTTT. Amino acid sequence: CASSVGTGVNEKLFF. Based on the CDR3 plus reference TRBV7-6 and TRBJ1-4, the full variable domain is GAGVSQSPRYKVTKRGQDVALRCDPISGHVSLYWYRQALGQGPEFLTYFNYEAQQDKSGLPNDRFSAERPEGSISTLTIQRTEQRDSAMYRCASSVGTGVNEKLFFGSGTQLSVL.

This chain joins TRBV7-8 and TRBJ2-1; D may be TRBD2 (6 bases). Germline V gives CDR1 SGHVS, CDR2 FQNEAQ. V shed 4 bases and J shed 5 bases, with 12 bases lying between them. The CDR3 has 14 amino acids. The CDR3 DNA sequence: TGTGCCAGCAGCTCCTTGGGCGGGGACAATGAGCAGTTCTTC. As protein: CASSSLGGDNEQFF.

The chain is built from TRBV30 and TRBJ2-7; tentative D call: TRBD1 (6 bases). V shed 1 base and J shed 4 bases, with 14 bases lying between them. The CDR3 loop spans 14 amino acids. CDR1 GTSNPN and CDR2 SVGIG come from the germline V gene (reference sequence). CDR3: CAWSGEQGRYEQYF. CDR3 DNA: TGTGCCTGGAGTGGAGAACAGGGCCGGTACGAGCAGTACTTC.

V is TRBV3-1 (or the pseudogene TRBV3-2) and J is TRBJ2-1, with 8 bases fitting TRBD2. CDR3 length: 17 residues. Trimming removed 2 bases from V and 5 bases from J; junction bases left unmatched: 11. In germline, CDR1 is LGHDT, CDR2 YNNKEL (reference sequence). In DNA form, the CDR3 reads TGTGCCAGCAGCCAACTCCGGGGTGGGACTAGGCACAATGAGCAGTTCTTC. Its translation: CASSQLRGGTRHNEQFF.

For the CDR3, the DNA is TGTGCCAGCAGCGCCCAACCATTACAGGGGGGGGAAGGCTACACCTTC. Its translation is CASSAQPLQGGEGYTF. The chain links TRBV9 to TRBJ1-2; TRBD1 matches 8 bases. With V trimmed by 3 bases and J by 8 bases, 15 bases remained unmatched. This CDR3 has 16 residues. Germline CDR1 is SGDLS and CDR2 is YYNGEE.

The rearrangement links TRBV30 to TRBJ1-5, with a tentative D call TRBD1 (6 bases). Germline V gene sequence: CDR1 GTSNPN, CDR2 SVGIG (reference sequence). V was pared by 4 bases and J by 7 bases, with 11 bases between. The CDR3 sequence is 12 residues long. The CDR3 DNA sequence: TGTGCCTGGAACCTCAGGGGACAGCCCCAGCATTTT. Translating it yields CAWNLRGQPQHF.

The sample holds one count of this clone. This chain uses TRBV5-8 with TRBJ2-5; tentative D call: TRBD2 (7 bases). The CDR3 runs to 16 residues. Trimming removed 4 bases from V and 5 bases from J, with 21 bases in between. The germline V gene encodes CDR1 SGHTS and CDR2 YDEGEE. The chain's CDR3 is CASSANADWGGETQYF. CDR3 bases: TGTGCCAGCAGCGCGAACGCTGACTGGGGGGGCGAGACCCAGTACTTC.

In this sample, this clone turned up once. This chain uses TRBV7-2 with TRBJ1-6, with no clear D. The CDR3 loop spans 15 amino acids. The germline gives CDR1 SGHTA, CDR2 FQGNSA. Deletions cut 3 bases from V and 7 bases from J, with 13 bases between. CDR3 coding DNA: TGTGCCAGCAGCTTTTCGATCGGAGGGAATTCACCCCTCCACTTT. Protein sequence: CASSFSIGGNSPLHF.

V is TRBV27 and J is TRBJ1-6, with D unclear. Germline V gene lookup returns CDR1 MNHEY and CDR2 SMNVEV (reference sequence). The CDR3 sequence is 15 residues long. V lost 3 bases to trimming and J lost 0 bases, with 6 bases between them. The CDR3: CASSFLSSYNSPLHF. The CDR3 region has the DNA TGTGCCAGCAGTTTCCTAAGCTCCTATAATTCACCCCTCCACTTT.

This clone was recorded a few times. The DNA for the CDR3 is TGTGCCAGCAGCCAACCTCAGGGGGGAGCTTTCTTT. Its protein product is CASSQPQGGAFF. The chain joins TRBV3-1 (or the pseudogene TRBV3-2) to TRBJ1-1, with 7 bases that match TRBD1. This CDR3 spans 12 amino acids. Germline V gene lookup returns CDR1 LGHDT and CDR2 YNNKEL (reference sequence). V shed 2 bases and J 10 bases; nucleotides not matched to a gene: 4.

The chain has TRBV10-1 and TRBJ2-5; 7 positions agree with TRBD1. The CDR3 runs to 14 residues. Germline CDR1 reads WNHNN; CDR2 reads SYGVQD (reference sequence). Trimming at V came to 3 bases and at J to 1 base, leaving 2 bases not matched to a gene. The CDR3 DNA follows: TGCGCCAGCAGTGACGACAGGGTCCAAGAGACCCAGTACTTC. This encodes CASSDDRVQETQYF.

The chain couples TRBV5-8 to TRBJ2-1; TRBD2 matches 10 bases. Trimming cost V 1 base and J 7 bases; bases outside gene matches: 5. The V gene's germline CDR1 is SGHTS and CDR2 YDEGEE. The CDR3 contains 15 residues. The CDR3 bases are TGTGCCAGCAGCTTGAATATAGCGGGAGGTAATGAGCAGTTCTTC. It is translated as CASSLNIAGGNEQFF.

This clone turned up a few times. The rearrangement joins TRBV9 to TRBJ1-2; TRBD1 aligns across 7 bases. Germline V gene sequence: CDR1 SGDLS, CDR2 YYNGEE. The CDR3 covers 15 residues. Trimming removed 5 bases from V and 1 base from J; junction bases left unmatched: 8. The CDR3 here is CASSDGQVFNYGYTF. In DNA form, the CDR3 reads TGTGCCAGCAGTGATGGACAGGTTTTTAACTATGGCTACACCTTC.

V gene TRBV5-1 combines with J gene TRBJ2-1; 14 positions match TRBD2. The CDR3 sequence is 16 residues long. Trimming cost V 3 bases and J 7 bases; bases outside gene matches: 6. CDR1 is SGHRS and CDR2 is YFSETQ in the germline V gene. CDR3 amino acids: CASSSGTSGSLNEQFF. Written as DNA, the CDR3 is TGCGCCAGCAGCTCCGGGACTAGCGGGAGTCTGAATGAGCAGTTCTTC.

Here the CDR3 DNA reads TGTGCCAGCAGCCAGACTAGCGGAGCCTATGAGCAGTTCTTC. Translating gives CASSQTSGAYEQFF. V and J are TRBV4-2 and TRBJ2-1, with 9 positions matching TRBD2. J was trimmed by 8 bases and V by 3 bases; bases with no gene match: 5. CDR3 size: 14 residues. The V gene's germline CDR1 is LGHNA and CDR2 YNFKEQ.

The chain has TRBV4-1 and TRBJ2-5; D perhaps matches TRBD1 (6 bases). CDR1 is MGHRA, CDR2 YSYEKL, per germline. CDR3 length equals 14 residues. Deletions cut 3 bases from V and 4 bases from J, with 12 bases between. CDR3 sequence (DNA): TGCGCCAGCAGCCAGAAGGGGGTATCAGAGACCCAGTACTTC. This codes for CASSQKGVSETQYF.

V and J are TRBV2 and TRBJ1-6; 10 nucleotides match TRBD1. V shed 7 bases and J 10 bases; nucleotides not matched to a gene: 13. The CDR3 extends over 16 amino acids. Germline CDR1 SNHLY, CDR2 FYNNEI. CDR3 residues: CASTITRDRGESPLHF. CDR3 nucleotides: TGTGCCAGCACCATCACCCGGGACAGGGGAGAATCACCCCTCCACTTT.

The chain employs TRBV6-2 or TRBV6-3 and TRBJ2-2, with TRBD2 identical over 8 bases. This CDR3 has 14 amino acids. Germline CDR1 reads MNHEY; CDR2 reads SVGEGT. The trim removed 4 bases at V and 6 bases at J, leaving 4 bases unmatched. The CDR3 is CASSFSGKAGELFF. For the CDR3, the DNA is TGTGCCAGCAGTTTTAGCGGGAAGGCCGGGGAGCTGTTTTTT.

The chain combines TRBV27 with TRBJ2-7, with D possibly TRBD2 on 6 matching bases. The germline V gene has CDR1 MNHEY and CDR2 SMNVEV (reference sequence). Trimming shortened V by 8 bases and J by 7 bases, and 21 bases separated the two germline ends. CDR3 length: 14 residues. CDR3 loop: CASGPGLGVGEQYF. CDR3 sequence (DNA): TGTGCCAGCGGGCCGGGACTGGGGGTAGGAGAGCAGTACTTC.

The chain has TRBV3-1 (or the pseudogene TRBV3-2) and TRBJ1-1; 7 positions match TRBD1. CDR3 length: 14 amino acids. With 1 base clipped from V and 6 bases from J, the junction kept 5 bases outside the gene matches. CDR1 is LGHDT and CDR2 is YNNKEL in the germline V gene (reference sequence). CDR3 coding DNA: TGTGCCAGCAGCCAAGGGTGGCAGGGGGCTGAAGCTTTCTTT. Its translation is CASSQGWQGAEAFF.

CDR3 DNA sequence: TGTGCCAGCAGCCTCACCGGGAGGAGCAATCAGCCCCAGCATTTT. Translation: CASSLTGRSNQPQHF. The V and J genes are TRBV7-9 and TRBJ1-5; D uncertain. V shed 5 bases and J shed 1 base, with 12 bases lying between them. Germline assignment: CDR1 SEHNR and CDR2 FQNEAQ (reference sequence). The CDR3 length is 15 residues.